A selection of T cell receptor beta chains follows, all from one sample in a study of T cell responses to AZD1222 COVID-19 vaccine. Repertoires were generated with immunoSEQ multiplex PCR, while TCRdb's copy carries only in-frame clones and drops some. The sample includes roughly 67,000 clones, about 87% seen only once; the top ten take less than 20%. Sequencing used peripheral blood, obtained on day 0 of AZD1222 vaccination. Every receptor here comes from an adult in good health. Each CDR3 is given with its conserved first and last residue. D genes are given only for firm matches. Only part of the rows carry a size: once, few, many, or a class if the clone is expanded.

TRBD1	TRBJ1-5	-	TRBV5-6	CASSSGAGGRNQPQHF	TGTGCCAGCAGCTCGGGGGCAGGGGGACGCAATCAGCCCCAGCATTTT
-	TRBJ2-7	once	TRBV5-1	CASSLGGGQYEQYF	TGCGCCAGCAGCTTGGGTGGGGGGCAGTACGAGCAGTACTTC
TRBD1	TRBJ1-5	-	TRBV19	CASSIGRGPNQPQHF	TGTGCCAGTAGTATAGGCAGGGGGCCCAATCAGCCCCAGCATTTT
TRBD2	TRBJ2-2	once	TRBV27	CATTGRGTGELFF	TGTGCCACCACGGGGAGGGGAACCGGGGAGCTGTTTTTT
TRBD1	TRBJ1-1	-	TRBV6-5	CASSLTGFEKKAFF	TGTGCCAGCAGTTTGACAGGGTTTGAAAAGAAAGCTTTCTTT
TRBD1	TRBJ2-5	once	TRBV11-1	CASSLRPLGQGETQYF	TGTGCCAGCAGCCTAAGGCCGCTAGGACAGGGGGAGACCCAGTACTTC
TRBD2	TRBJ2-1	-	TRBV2	CASKTGLENEQFF	TGTGCCAGCAAAACGGGACTAGAGAATGAGCAGTTCTTC
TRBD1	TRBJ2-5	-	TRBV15	CATSRDLDRAQETQYF	TGTGCCACCAGCAGAGATCTGGACAGGGCCCAAGAGACCCAGTACTTC
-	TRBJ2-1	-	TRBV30	CAWSVGGYEQFF	TGTGCCTGGAGTGTAGGAGGGTACGAGCAGTTCTTC
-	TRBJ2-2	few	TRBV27	CASKSGRTGELFF	TGTGCCAGCAAATCAGGGCGCACCGGGGAGCTGTTTTTT
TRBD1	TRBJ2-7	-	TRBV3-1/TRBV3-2	CASSHRQTGGGQYF	TGTGCCAGCAGCCATCGGCAGACAGGGGGGGGTCAGTACTTC
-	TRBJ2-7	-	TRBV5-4	CASSLGYREPYEQYF	TGTGCCAGCAGCTTGGGATACAGGGAGCCCTACGAGCAGTACTTC
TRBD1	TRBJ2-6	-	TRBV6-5	CASSGTGGEANVLTF	TGTGCCAGCAGCGGGACAGGGGGCGAGGCCAACGTCCTGACTTTC
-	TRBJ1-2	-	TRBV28	CASSSLDSNGYTF	TGTGCCAGCAGTTCGCTTGACTCTAATGGCTACACCTTC
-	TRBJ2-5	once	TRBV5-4	CASSHSDQETQYF	TGTGCCAGCAGCCATAGCGACCAAGAGACCCAGTACTTC
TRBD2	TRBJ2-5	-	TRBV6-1	CASSEIAGGGDETQYF	TGTGCCAGCAGTGAAATAGCGGGAGGGGGAGACGAGACCCAGTACTTC
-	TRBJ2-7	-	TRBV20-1	CSAGAASEQYF	TGCAGTGCTGGAGCGGCCTCCGAGCAGTACTTC
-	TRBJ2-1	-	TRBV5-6	CASSLPTGFGEQFF	TGTGCCAGCAGCTTGCCCACAGGGTTCGGCGAGCAGTTCTTC
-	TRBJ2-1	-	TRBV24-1	CATSDSPQWGYNEQFF	TGTGCCACCAGTGATTCCCCACAGTGGGGGTACAATGAGCAGTTCTTC
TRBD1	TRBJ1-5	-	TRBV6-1	CASSEYRGGQPQHF	TGTGCCAGCAGTGAATACAGGGGTGGGCAGCCCCAGCATTTT
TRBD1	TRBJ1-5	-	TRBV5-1	CASSYDRAGGMPQHF	TGCGCCAGCAGCTACGACAGGGCAGGAGGGATGCCCCAGCATTTT
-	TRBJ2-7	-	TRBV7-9	CASSIPGPTYEQYF	TGTGCCAGCAGCATCCCGGGACCCACCTACGAGCAGTACTTC
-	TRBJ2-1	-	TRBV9	CASSVEGGGAGDEQFF	TGTGCCAGCAGCGTAGAAGGCGGGGGCGCGGGGGATGAGCAGTTCTTC
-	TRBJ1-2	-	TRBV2	CATREGGYTF	TGTGCCACGAGGGAGGGCGGCTACACCTTC
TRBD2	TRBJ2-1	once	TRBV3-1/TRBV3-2	CASSQDNGRKNEQFF	TGTGCCAGCAGCCAAGATAACGGGAGGAAGAATGAGCAGTTCTTC
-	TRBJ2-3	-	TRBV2	CASSAGDSRGTDTQYF	TGTGCCAGCAGTGCGGGGGACTCGAGGGGCACAGATACGCAGTATTTT
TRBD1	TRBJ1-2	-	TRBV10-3	CATRGTDRGYGYTF	TGTGCCACCCGGGGTACGGACAGGGGCTATGGCTACACCTTC
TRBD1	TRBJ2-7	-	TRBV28	CASSSRDRYIPYEQYF	TGTGCCAGCAGTTCCCGGGACAGGTATATCCCCTACGAGCAGTACTTC
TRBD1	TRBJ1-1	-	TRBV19	CASRPDRGDLNTEAFF	TGTGCCAGTAGACCGGACAGGGGGGACCTGAACACTGAAGCTTTCTTT
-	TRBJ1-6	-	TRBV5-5	CASSLANTPGSSYNSPLHF	TGTGCCAGCAGCTTGGCCAACACCCCAGGCAGCTCCTATAATTCACCCCTCCACTTT
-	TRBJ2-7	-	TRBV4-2	CASSQVLNPNEQYF	TGTGCCAGCAGCCAAGTACTCAACCCCAACGAGCAGTACTTC
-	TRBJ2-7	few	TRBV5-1	CASSVLPGGTSSYEQYF	TGCGCCAGCAGCGTGCTGCCGGGCGGGACGAGCTCCTACGAGCAGTACTTC
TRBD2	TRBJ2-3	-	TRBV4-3	CASSHGGLAGGTSTDTQYF	TGCGCCAGCAGCCATGGCGGACTAGCGGGGGGAACTAGCACAGATACGCAGTATTTT
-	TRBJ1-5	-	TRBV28	CASSLGQGIQPQHF	TGTGCCAGCAGTTTAGGGCAGGGGATACAGCCCCAGCATTTT
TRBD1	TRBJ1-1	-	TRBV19	CASTSGTGHPEAFF	TGTGCCAGTACATCCGGGACAGGGCACCCTGAAGCTTTCTTT
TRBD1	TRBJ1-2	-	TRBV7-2	CASSTNRGVGYGYTF	TGTGCCAGCAGCACAAACAGGGGAGTAGGCTATGGCTACACCTTC
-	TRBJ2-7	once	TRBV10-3	CAISGDPEFEQYF	TGTGCCATCAGTGGAGACCCGGAGTTCGAGCAGTACTTC
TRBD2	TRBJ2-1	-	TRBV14	CASSHPLAASYNEQFF	TGTGCCAGCAGCCACCCCCTAGCGGCCTCCTACAATGAGCAGTTCTTC
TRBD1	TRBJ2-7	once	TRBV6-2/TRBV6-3	CASSSTGTGSREQYF	TGTGCCAGCAGTTCCACCGGGACAGGATCCCGCGAGCAGTACTTC
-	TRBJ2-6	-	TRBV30	CAWSGDFSHLSGANVLTF	TGTGCCTGGAGCGGGGACTTTAGCCATCTCTCTGGGGCCAACGTCCTGACTTTC
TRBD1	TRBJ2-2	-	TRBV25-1	CASSPGQASAGELFF	TGTGCCAGCAGTCCGGGACAGGCTTCTGCCGGGGAGCTGTTTTTT
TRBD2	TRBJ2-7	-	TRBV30	CAFRTSGPYEQYF	TGTGCCTTCCGGACTAGCGGGCCTTACGAGCAGTACTTC
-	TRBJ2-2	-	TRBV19	CASSILGNTGELFF	TGTGCCAGTAGCATCCTGGGGAACACCGGGGAGCTGTTTTTT
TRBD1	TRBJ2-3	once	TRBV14	CASSDPGQGLLDTQYF	TGTGCCAGCAGTGACCCGGGACAGGGTTTGTTAGATACGCAGTATTTT
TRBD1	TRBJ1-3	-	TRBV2	CASSDRGFLGNTIYF	TGTGCCAGCAGTGACAGGGGGTTTCTCGGAAACACCATATATTTT
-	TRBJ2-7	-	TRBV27	CASSLRATGTVSYEQYF	TGTGCCAGCAGTTTAAGGGCCACCGGGACTGTCTCCTACGAGCAGTACTTC
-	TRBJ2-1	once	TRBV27	CASRLPTGRGNEQFF	TGTGCCAGCAGACTACCGACAGGGCGGGGCAATGAGCAGTTCTTC
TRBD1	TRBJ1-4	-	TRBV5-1	CASSAGTGSTNEKLFF	TGCGCCAGCAGCGCGGGGACAGGATCAACTAATGAAAAACTGTTTTTT
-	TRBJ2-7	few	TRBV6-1	CASSERAQARDEQYF	TGTGCCAGCAGTGAAAGAGCGCAGGCACGAGACGAGCAGTACTTC
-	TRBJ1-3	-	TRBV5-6	CASSQGNSGNTIYF	TGTGCCAGCAGCCAGGGGAACTCTGGAAACACCATATATTTT
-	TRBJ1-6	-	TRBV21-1	CASSRKTDPRHF	TGTGCCAGCAGCAGAAAGACAGACCCCCGCCACTTT
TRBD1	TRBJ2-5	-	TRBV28	CASTGRDRPPGTQYF	TGTGCCAGCACAGGCCGGGACAGGCCACCAGGGACCCAGTACTTC
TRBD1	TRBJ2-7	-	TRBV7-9	CASSRDRNSYEQYF	TGTGCCAGCAGCCGGGACAGGAACTCCTACGAGCAGTACTTC
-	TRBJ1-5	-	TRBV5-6	CASSLYFDNQPQHF	TGTGCCAGCAGCTTGTACTTTGACAATCAGCCCCAGCATTTT
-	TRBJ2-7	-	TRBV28	CASSIRTIGEQYF	TGTGCCAGCAGTATCCGGACAATCGGCGAGCAGTACTTC
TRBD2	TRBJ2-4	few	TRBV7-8	CASSLARGLARDIQYF	TGTGCCAGCAGCTTAGCGCGCGGACTAGCGAGGGACATTCAGTACTTC
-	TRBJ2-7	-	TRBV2	CASSEAPLGAVSYEQYF	TGTGCCAGCAGTGAAGCGCCTCTGGGGGCCGTCTCCTACGAGCAGTACTTC
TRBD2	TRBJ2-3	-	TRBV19	CASSLDRLAGVQDTQYF	TGTGCCAGTAGCCTTGACCGACTAGCGGGAGTCCAAGATACGCAGTATTTT
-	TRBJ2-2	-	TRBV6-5	CASSYASLTGELFF	TGTGCCAGCAGTTACGCTAGCCTCACCGGGGAGCTGTTTTTT